This TCR beta chain is from a study of T cells in Graves' hyperthyroidism and ophthalmopathy. Comments on this clonotype: This may stem from a read error, because a much larger clone lies one nucleotide away.

The CDR3 has 14 amino acids. CDR1 is SGDLS, CDR2 YYNGEE, per germline. Regions amplified from RNA transcripts were the TCR beta CDR3 regions. The TCR CDR3 was amplified in a first-round RT-PCR using the HTBI primer set. Each CDR3 protein is one row after TCRdb ran MiXCR on the multiplex PCR reads. The repertoire holds around 720,000 distinct CDR3 sequences, with roughly a third as singletons. The sample consisted of blood. The chain couples TRBV9 to TRBJ1-2; 8 nucleotides match TRBD1. The receptor comes from a woman aged 40 to 49 with Graves' hyperthyroidism. DNA for the CDR3: TGTGCCAGCAGCGTACTTACAGGGGGGGATGGCTGCACCTTC. Translation gives CASSVLTGGDGCTF.